A selection of T cell receptor beta chains follows, all from one sample in a study of cytomegalovirus exposure and HLA in healthy donors. Method: immunoSEQ multiplex PCR; TCRdb's copy keeps in-frame clones and lacks some. The data show about 150,000 clones, about 94% seen once. The material sequenced was PBMCs. All receptors derive from a man younger than 30 in good health and CMV-seropositive. The CDR3 runs from the conserved cysteine through the conserved F or W. A D gene is named only where the DNA matches it firmly. Not all rows give a size; the values are once, few, many and, for expanded clones, a class.

J gene,D gene,clone size,V gene,CDR3 protein,CDR3 DNA
TRBJ2-6,.,.,TRBV28,CASSLEGAGANVLTF,TGTGCCAGCAGTTTAGAAGGGGCAGGGGCCAACGTCCTGACTTTC
TRBJ1-5,TRBD1,.,TRBV27,CASSLTGQGSPQHF,TGTGCCAGCAGTCTAACGGGACAGGGATCACCCCAGCATTTT
TRBJ1-2,.,once,TRBV6-5,CASSYQPEGTGYTF,TGTGCCAGCAGTTACCAACCCGAGGGTACCGGCTACACCTTC
TRBJ2-5,TRBD2,.,TRBV5-1,CASRLMTSGSDQETQYF,TGCGCCAGCAGGCTGATGACTAGCGGGAGTGATCAAGAGACCCAGTACTTC
TRBJ1-1,TRBD1,.,TRBV29-1,CSVVPQDRDTEAFF,TGCAGCGTTGTCCCACAGGACAGGGACACTGAAGCTTTCTTT
TRBJ2-7,TRBD1,.,TRBV11-2,CASSFRGSVYEQYF,TGTGCCAGCAGCTTCAGGGGGTCGGTTTACGAGCAGTACTTC
TRBJ2-7,.,.,TRBV28,CASGKTGYYEQYF,TGTGCCAGCGGGAAGACAGGATACTACGAGCAGTACTTC
TRBJ1-1,TRBD1,.,TRBV5-1,CASRLTQGPDTEAFF,TGCGCCAGCAGATTAACACAGGGGCCGGACACTGAAGCTTTCTTT
TRBJ1-6,.,.,TRBV27,CASRASERNSPLHF,TGTGCCAGCAGAGCCAGTGAGCGGAATTCACCCCTCCACTTT
TRBJ2-5,.,.,TRBV5-1,CASSWELEETQYF,TGCGCCAGCAGCTGGGAGTTGGAGGAGACCCAGTACTTC
TRBJ2-3,TRBD2,.,TRBV6-1,CASSGVRGRGTDTQYF,TGTGCCAGCAGTGGGGTTCGCGGGAGAGGGACAGATACGCAGTATTTT
TRBJ2-5,TRBD1,.,TRBV29-1,CSGKGQGETQYF,TGCAGCGGGAAGGGACAGGGTGAGACCCAGTACTTC
TRBJ1-2,.,.,TRBV4-2,CASSQGSVYGYTF,TGTGCCAGCAGCCAAGGCAGCGTCTATGGCTACACCTTC
TRBJ1-5,.,once,TRBV6-5,CASSYGRGGEPQHF,TGTGCCAGCAGTTACGGTCGGGGAGGAGAGCCCCAGCATTTT
TRBJ1-5,.,.,TRBV2,CASRGVVRVSNQPQHF,TGTGCCAGCAGGGGTGTCGTCAGGGTAAGCAATCAGCCCCAGCATTTT
TRBJ2-7,TRBD1,.,TRBV28,CASSFRGREQYF,TGTGCCAGCAGTTTCAGGGGGCGCGAGCAGTACTTC
TRBJ2-5,.,.,TRBV7-3,CASSLNNRKETQYF,TGTGCCAGCAGCTTGAACAACCGAAAAGAGACCCAGTACTTC
TRBJ2-3,TRBD2,.,TRBV7-3,CASSSTSGSLRDTQYF,TGTGCCAGCAGCTCGACTAGCGGGAGTCTAAGAGATACGCAGTATTTT
TRBJ1-2,TRBD1,.,TRBV6-6,CASTYRQGANYGYTF,TGTGCCAGCACCTACCGACAGGGGGCAAACTATGGCTACACCTTC
TRBJ2-7,TRBD2,.,TRBV28,CASIPSGSGVGAYEQYF,TGTGCCAGCATCCCCAGCGGGAGTGGGGTGGGTGCCTACGAGCAGTACTTC
TRBJ2-1,.,.,TRBV5-1,CASSPAAGSYNEQFF,TGCGCCAGCAGCCCCGCGGCGGGGTCCTACAATGAGCAGTTCTTC
TRBJ2-1,.,.,TRBV28,CASSPISAYNEQFF,TGTGCCAGCAGTCCAATCTCGGCCTACAATGAGCAGTTCTTC
TRBJ2-3,TRBD2,.,TRBV27,CASSLRGLAGVGGTDTQYF,TGTGCCAGCAGTTTACGAGGGCTAGCGGGAGTAGGGGGCACAGATACGCAGTATTTT
TRBJ2-7,.,.,TRBV28,CASTAQGYEQYF,TGTGCCAGCACCGCACAGGGCTACGAGCAGTACTTC
TRBJ2-1,.,.,TRBV27,CASSRAGIRYNEQFF,TGTGCCAGCAGTCGGGCGGGTATTAGGTACAATGAGCAGTTCTTC
TRBJ1-3,.,once,TRBV2,CASRVQGRNGNTIYF,TGTGCCAGCAGGGTACAGGGAAGAAATGGAAACACCATATATTTT
TRBJ2-5,.,.,TRBV18,CASSTDSAETQYF,TGTGCCAGCTCAACGGACAGCGCAGAGACCCAGTACTTC